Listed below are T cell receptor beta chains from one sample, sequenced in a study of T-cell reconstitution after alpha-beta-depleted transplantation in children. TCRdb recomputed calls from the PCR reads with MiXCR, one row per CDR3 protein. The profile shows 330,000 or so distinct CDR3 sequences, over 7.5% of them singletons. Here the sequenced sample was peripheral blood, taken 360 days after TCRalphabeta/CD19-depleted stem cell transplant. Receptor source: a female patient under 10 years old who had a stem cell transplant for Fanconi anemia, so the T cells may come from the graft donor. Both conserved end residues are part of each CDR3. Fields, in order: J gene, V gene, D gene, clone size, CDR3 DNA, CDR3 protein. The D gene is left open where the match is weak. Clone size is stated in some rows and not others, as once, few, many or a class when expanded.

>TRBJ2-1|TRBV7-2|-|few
TGTGCCAGCAGCCCCGAGGGGGGGAGATTGTTCAATGAGCAGTTCTTC
CASSPEGGRLFNEQFF
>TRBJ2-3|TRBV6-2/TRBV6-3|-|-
TGTGCCAGCAGTTACTCGAGTCGGGCCCATACGCAGTATTTT
CASSYSSRAHTQYF
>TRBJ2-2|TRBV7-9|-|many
TGTGCCAGCAGCAGGATAGGAGGGGGAACCGGGGAGCTGTTTTTT
CASSRIGGGTGELFF
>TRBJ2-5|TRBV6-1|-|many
TGTGCCAGCAGTAGAGACCTGAAAGAGACCCAGTACTTC
CASSRDLKETQYF
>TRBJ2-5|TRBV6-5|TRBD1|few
TGTGCCAGCAGTTCTCAACGCGGACAGGCAGAAGAGACCCAGTACTTC
CASSSQRGQAEETQYF
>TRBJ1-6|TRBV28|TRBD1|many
TGTGCCAGCAGGGGACAGGGGGGTTCACCCCTCCACTTT
CASRGQGGSPLHF
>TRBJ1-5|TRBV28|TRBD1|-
TGTGCCAGCACACGTCCGGGACAGGGAATTTTGAGCAATCAGCCCCAGCATTTT
CASTRPGQGILSNQPQHF
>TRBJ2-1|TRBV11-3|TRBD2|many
TGTGCCAGCAGCTTCGGGACTAGCGGGGCCTCCGTCTTC
CASSFGTSGASVF
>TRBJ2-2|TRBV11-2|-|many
TGTGCCAGCAGCTTAGCGGGGGACAACACCGGGGAGCTGTTTTTT
CASSLAGDNTGELFF
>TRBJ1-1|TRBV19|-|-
TGTGCCAGTAGTATCCAGGGGAACACTGAAGCTTTCTTT
CASSIQGNTEAFF
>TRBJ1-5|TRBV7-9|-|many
TGTGCCAGCAGCTTAAACCTTAATCAGCCCCAGCATTTT
CASSLNLNQPQHF
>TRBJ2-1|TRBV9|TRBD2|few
TGTGCCAGCAGCGTAGTGGTTAGCGGGGTAACTAATGAGCAGTTCTTC
CASSVVVSGVTNEQFF
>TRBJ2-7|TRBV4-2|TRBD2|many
TGTGCCAGCAGCCAAGGGGCTACTAGCGGGAACGAGCAGTACTTC
CASSQGATSGNEQYF
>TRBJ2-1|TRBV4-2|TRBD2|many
TGTGCCAGCAGCCAATTAGACGGGGGAGGGCCCTCGGATGAGCAGTTCTTC
CASSQLDGGGPSDEQFF
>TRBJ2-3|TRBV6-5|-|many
TGTGCCAGCAGTCGCGCCAGCCTCGGGACTAGCACAGATACGCAGTATTTT
CASSRASLGTSTDTQYF
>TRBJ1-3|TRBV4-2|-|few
TGTGCCAGCAGCCAAGATTTTAGGGGTCGAAACACCATATATTTT
CASSQDFRGRNTIYF
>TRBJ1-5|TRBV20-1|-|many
TGCAGTGCTAGAGATGCTAGGGGTGGCAATCAGCCCCAGCATTTT
CSARDARGGNQPQHF
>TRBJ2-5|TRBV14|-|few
TGTGCCAGCAGCCAGCGGAGTTTCCAAGAGACCCAGTACTTC
CASSQRSFQETQYF
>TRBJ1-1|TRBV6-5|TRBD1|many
TGTGCCAGCAGTTACGGCGGGACAGCTGAAGCTTTCTTT
CASSYGGTAEAFF
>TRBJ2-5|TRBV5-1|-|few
TGCGCCAGCAGCTTGTCGGGGCCCCACGGTGGGACCCAGTACTTC
CASSLSGPHGGTQYF
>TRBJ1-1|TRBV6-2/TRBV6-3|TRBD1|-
TGTGCCAGCATCACAGGGGGGAGGACTGAAGCTTTCTTT
CASITGGRTEAFF
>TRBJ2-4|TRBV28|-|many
TGTGCCAGCAGTTTTCACAGACCACTAGCCAAAAACATTCAGTACTTC
CASSFHRPLAKNIQYF
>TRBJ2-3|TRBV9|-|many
TGTGCCAGCAGCGTAGCTTCGGGGGCGGAGACAGATACGCAGTATTTT
CASSVASGAETDTQYF
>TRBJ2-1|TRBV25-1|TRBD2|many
TGTGCCAGCAGTGAACGAGGACTAGCGGCCTACAATGAGCAGTTCTTC
CASSERGLAAYNEQFF
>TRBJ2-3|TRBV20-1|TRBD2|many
TGCAGTGCTGTTCTCCTAGCGGGGGGGATCACAGATACGCAGTATTTT
CSAVLLAGGITDTQYF
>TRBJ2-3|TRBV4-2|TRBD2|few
TGTGCCAGCAGCCAAACTAGCGGGGGGAACAGCCTTTTCACAGATACGCAGTATTTT
CASSQTSGGNSLFTDTQYF
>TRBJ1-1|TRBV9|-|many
TGTGCCAGCAGCGTAGTAGGGAAGACTGAAGCTTTCTTT
CASSVVGKTEAFF
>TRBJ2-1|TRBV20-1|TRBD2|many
TGCAGTGCTAGAGATTATGGGACTAGCGGGAGTTACAATGAGCAGTTCTTC
CSARDYGTSGSYNEQFF
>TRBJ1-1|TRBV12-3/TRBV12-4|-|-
TGTGCCAGCAGTGCTAGCTTAAACACTGAAGCTTTCTTT
CASSASLNTEAFF
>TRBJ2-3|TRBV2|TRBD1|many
TGTGCCAGCAGTCTCACCGGGACAGGGGGCCTCACAGATACGCAGTATTTT
CASSLTGTGGLTDTQYF
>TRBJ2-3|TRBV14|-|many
TGTGCCAGCAGCCAAGAAAGGGCAGATACGCAGTATTTT
CASSQERADTQYF
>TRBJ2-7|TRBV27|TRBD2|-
TGTGCCAGCAGTGCATTGGGGACTATTAACGTGCAGTACTTC
CASSALGTINVQYF
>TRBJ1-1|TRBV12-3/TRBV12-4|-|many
TGTGCCAGCAGTTTTTGGAGGGACACTGAAGCTTTCTTT
CASSFWRDTEAFF
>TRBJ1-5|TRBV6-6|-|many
TGTGCCAGCATCCAGGGCGTCAATCAGCCCCAGCATTTT
CASIQGVNQPQHF
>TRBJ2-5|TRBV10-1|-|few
TGCGCCAGCAGTGAGTCGAAGGGGGGGCGCCGGGAGACCCAGTACTTC
CASSESKGGRRETQYF
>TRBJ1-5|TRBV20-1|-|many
TGCAGTGCTAGAGATTTCGCAGGGAAGGGTAGCGTGCAGCCCCAGCATTTT
CSARDFAGKGSVQPQHF